This is a list of T cell receptor beta chains from one sample in a study of Ad26.COV2.S vaccination and SARS-CoV-2 variants. Sequencing was performed with immunoSEQ multiplex PCR; in TCRdb, only in-frame clones are kept and a portion is missing. This table holds 440,000 or so clones, 90% found once. Material: peripheral blood, obtained in a trial of Ad26.COV2.S vaccine versus placebo. The receptors were sampled from a person between 18 and 60 years old who received the Ad26.COV2.S COVID-19 vaccine or a placebo. Each CDR3 is given with its conserved first and last residue. Each record gives: V gene, D gene, clone size, J gene, CDR3 protein. The D gene is left open where the match is weak. Clone size is not always given. Where it is, it says once, few, many or a class for expanded clones.

>TRBV28|TRBD2|.|TRBJ2-1
CASRKVAGGAYNEQFF
>TRBV11-2|.|.|TRBJ1-1
CASSLGLGSGEAFF
>TRBV28|TRBD2|.|TRBJ2-1
CASSLSGNEQFF
>TRBV28|.|.|TRBJ1-5
CASKEGIPQPQHF
>TRBV6-2/TRBV6-3|.|.|TRBJ2-1
CASSYSASLVGNEQFF
>TRBV9|.|.|TRBJ2-5
CASSVDPQRWETQYF
>TRBV27|TRBD1|.|TRBJ1-5
CASSTGGVRNQPQHF
>TRBV27|TRBD2|.|TRBJ2-7
CASSLSSGTAPYEQYF
>TRBV11-2|.|.|TRBJ2-1
CASSLVFGTAGYNEQFF
>TRBV4-3|TRBD1|.|TRBJ1-5
CASSERTGQPQHF
>TRBV19|TRBD1|.|TRBJ2-6
CASQTGGNGANVLTF
>TRBV28|TRBD1|once|TRBJ1-5
CASSFDRVGQPQHF
>TRBV4-3|.|.|TRBJ1-1
CASSQDFTANTEAFF
>TRBV4-2|.|.|TRBJ2-7
CASSQEYNGNYEQYF
>TRBV16|TRBD2|once|TRBJ2-7
CASTPGGGTYEQYF
>TRBV28|.|once|TRBJ1-5
CASQLFGGGPSQPQHF
>TRBV29-1|TRBD2|.|TRBJ2-1
CSVEGRAGGGSYNEQFF
>TRBV5-1|.|.|TRBJ2-7
CASSLSSRGYEQYF
>TRBV10-3|.|.|TRBJ1-5
CAIGRQINQPQHF
>TRBV7-9|TRBD2|once|TRBJ2-7
CASSSTSGGGEQYF
>TRBV21-1|.|.|TRBJ2-1
CASSSLGTNHNEQFF
>TRBV4-3|.|.|TRBJ2-1
CASSQGRSSYNEQFF
>TRBV28|.|.|TRBJ2-7
CASSLFYEQYF
>TRBV6-6|.|.|TRBJ1-5
CASSYSSAPQHF
>TRBV6-2/TRBV6-3|.|.|TRBJ2-7
CASSHQIAPYEQYF
>TRBV19|.|.|TRBJ1-5
CASSQSNQPQHF
>TRBV28|TRBD1|.|TRBJ2-7
CASSLFGQEITYEQYF
>TRBV18|TRBD2|.|TRBJ2-7
CASSSGLAGNYEQYF
>TRBV19|.|.|TRBJ1-1
CASSNPPHTEAFF
>TRBV18|.|.|TRBJ2-3
CASSPLPVSTDTQYF
>TRBV5-4|.|.|TRBJ1-1
CASSFSGATEAFF
>TRBV19|.|.|TRBJ2-5
CASSDWETQYF
>TRBV2|.|.|TRBJ2-1
CASSESGRLPYNEQFF
>TRBV7-2|.|.|TRBJ1-5
CASSLRGQGNQPQHF
>TRBV2|.|.|TRBJ2-1
CASSERGYSEQFF
>TRBV7-2|TRBD2|.|TRBJ2-3
CASSLGLAGGKVADTQYF
>TRBV9|TRBD2|.|TRBJ2-1
CASSGRVAGGDFYNEQFF
>TRBV30|TRBD2|.|TRBJ2-2
CAWKGGGPRPGELFF
>TRBV28|TRBD2|.|TRBJ2-2
CASSLAGGDTGELFF
>TRBV5-8|TRBD2|.|TRBJ2-1
CASSPGTSGNEQFF
>TRBV10-3|TRBD2|few|TRBJ2-1
CAVLAGVSNEQFF
>TRBV15|.|few|TRBJ1-5
CATSDSYSNQPQHF
>TRBV28|.|.|TRBJ2-1
CASSLDSNEQFF
>TRBV6-2/TRBV6-3|TRBD2|.|TRBJ2-1
CASSYLPGGRFYNEQFF
>TRBV2|TRBD1|.|TRBJ2-3
CASSEAGGYGTDTQYF
>TRBV20-1|TRBD2|.|TRBJ2-2
CSASFTGGRNTGELFF
>TRBV13|.|.|TRBJ2-7
CASSPGEGISYEQYF
>TRBV30|.|.|TRBJ1-2
CAWKDWSRYYGYTF
>TRBV3-1/TRBV3-2|.|.|TRBJ1-1
CASSQGQSEAFF
>TRBV18|.|.|TRBJ2-1
CASRRDSNNEQFF
>TRBV7-2|.|.|TRBJ1-1
CASSSSRGTEAFF
>TRBV4-1|TRBD1|.|TRBJ2-5
CASSPSDREETQYF
>TRBV10-3|.|.|TRBJ2-7
CAISESKVYEQYF
>TRBV24-1|.|.|TRBJ1-5
CATSAVSNQPQHF
>TRBV18|.|.|TRBJ2-1
CASSLGPGNEQFF